This T cell receptor beta chain was retrieved from a study of long-term antiretroviral therapy in people with HIV. Study-wide points: Even long-term ART left TRB diversity below transplant donor controls, despite gains. HIV repertoire CDR3 lengths ranged less widely than those of controls.

Concerning this clone itself: Its antigen is unknown.

Trimming removed 5 bases at V and 4 bases at J, with 18 bases between. The CDR3 spans 16 residues. CDR1 and CDR2 (germline): LNHDA, SQIVND (reference sequence). They ran version v3.0 of the immunoSEQ assay at survey level. Assay used: immunoSEQ multiplex PCR; TCRdb lists only in-frame clones, some missing. The sample shows about 32,000 clones, just under 95% of them seen only once. The TCR originated in a woman in her 50s with HIV. Source: unsorted PBMCs, taken 4.1 years after starting antiretroviral therapy. The chain is built from TRBV19 and TRBJ2-1; D is unclear. Here the CDR3 DNA reads TGTGCCAGTAGTCGGACCGCCCGAGAGTTATACAATGAGCAGTTCTTC. Translating it yields CASSRTARELYNEQFF.